This note documents a single T cell receptor beta chain sequence. The antigen is undetermined. The record originates from a study of tumor-infiltrating lymphocytes in primary liver carcinoma. Background on the study: Productive TCRbeta read counts per sample ran from roughly 3.5 to 7 million and were similar across tissue types. Overall study findings and caveats: Tumors and blood were compared for top-250-clone fraction, and tumors had the significantly higher value (p = 0.039). Since the samples were bulk and unsorted, the CD4+ and CD8+ repertoires were not compared.

Starting from around 510 ng of total RNA, TCR beta cDNA was produced with a primer in the constant region. Library construction for TCR beta comprised three nested multiplex PCR rounds performed with slightly modified ARM-PCR. Forward primers for TRBV1-TRBV30 and a C-beta reverse primer served the first two PCR rounds, at approximately 10 cycles each. From the multiplex PCR reads, TCRdb called clonotypes with MiXCR, one entry per CDR3 protein. Counted here are 150,000 to 200,000 distinct CDR3 sequences, less than 65% occurring once; the ten biggest clones make up roughly 7%. Per germline, CDR1 SGHRS and CDR2 YFSETQ. The CDR3 extends over 15 amino acids. V shed 4 bases, J shed 0 bases, and the junction held 5 bases outside the gene matches. Extraction also yielded germline DNA, while blood RNA was obtained from unsorted whole blood.

This receptor was obtained from a woman aged 55-70 years with primary liver carcinoma and hepatitis B virus infection. Sequencing was done on a sample of peripheral blood. The chain couples TRBV5-1 to TRBJ1-2, with 8 bases lining up with TRBD1. The CDR3 sequence: CASSKGQGANYGYTF. For the CDR3, the DNA is TGCGCCAGCAGCAAAGGACAGGGAGCTAACTATGGCTACACCTTC.